Each of the 21 T cell receptor beta chains below was sequenced from the same sample in a study of OX40 agonist ivuxolimab in advanced cancers. The table came from immunoSEQ multiplex PCR; TCRdb's copy has only in-frame clones and leaves some out. This sample carries nearly 45,000 clones, 84% of them seen once, and the ten largest clones take 15%. The sample here was CD4+ or CD8+ T cells sorted from blood, taken in a trial of the OX40 agonist ivuxolimab. The receptor source for this set is an adult with an advanced solid tumor such as melanoma, head and neck, liver or kidney cancer.

This clone was observed once. The chain links TRBV7-8 to TRBJ2-7; 9 bases fit TRBD1. Germline trimming cut 5 bases from V and 3 bases from J; bases unmatched to any gene: 8. This CDR3 is built from 15 residues. Germline V gene sequence: CDR1 SGHVS, CDR2 FQNEAQ. The CDR3 sequence is CASSPAVTGGYEQYF. The CDR3 nucleotides are TGTGCCAGCAGCCCGGCGGTGACAGGGGGCTACGAGCAGTACTTC.

The sample holds a few counts of this clone. Other DNA sequences within the sample encode an identical CDR3. The CDR3 bases are TGTGCCAGCAGGGTGGGACAGGGGCCGAACTATGGCTACACCTTC. Translating gives CASRVGQGPNYGYTF. The genes are TRBV6-1 and TRBJ1-2; TRBD1 agrees at 10 bases. CDR1 and CDR2 from the germline V gene are MNHNS and SASEGT. This CDR3 has 15 amino acids. V was clipped by 6 bases and J by 2 bases; unmatched bases: 6.

This rearrangement joins TRBV5-6 to TRBJ2-2, with unresolved D. The CDR3 has 14 residues. The V end was cut by 2 bases, the J end by 3 bases, with 8 bases between. Germline lookup yields CDR1 SGHDT and CDR2 YYEEEE. The CDR3 here is CASSFTRYTGELFF. The DNA for the CDR3 is TGTGCCAGCAGCTTTACCAGATACACCGGGGAGCTGTTTTTT.

The chain is built from TRBV19 and TRBJ2-5, with 11 bases aligning to TRBD1. V shed 8 bases and J 2 bases; nucleotides not matched to a gene: 7. CDR3 length: 15 residues. Germline V gives CDR1 LNHDA, CDR2 SQIVND (reference sequence). CDR3 coding DNA: TGTGCCAGTTCCGGGACAGGGGGGCCTCAAGAGACCCAGTACTTC. Its translation is CASSGTGGPQETQYF.

This clone has a single count. The rearrangement links TRBV13 to TRBJ1-4; 8 bases agree with TRBD1. J was trimmed by 10 bases and V by 5 bases; bases with no gene match: 9. Germline V gives CDR1 PRHDT, CDR2 FYEKMQ (reference sequence). CDR3 size: 14 residues. The CDR3 DNA reads as TGTGCCAGCAGCGTCGGGACAGGCCCCCGAAAACTGTTTTTT. Encoded protein: CASSVGTGPRKLFF.

The chain is built from TRBV11-3 and TRBJ2-7; D is perhaps TRBD1 or TRBD2 (5 bases each). Germline loops: CDR1 SGHNT, CDR2 YENEEA. V gave up 5 bases and J gave up 0 bases, with 11 bases separating them. CDR3 size: 14 residues. The chain's CDR3 is CASSPGTGSYEQYF. The DNA of the CDR3 is TGTGCCAGCAGCCCCGGGACGGGCTCCTACGAGCAGTACTTC.

The chain carries TRBV28 and TRBJ2-3, with 13 bases matching TRBD2. The CDR3 loop spans 18 amino acids. V dropped 1 base and J dropped 5; count of bases not matched to a gene: 9. Germline-derived CDR1 and CDR2 are MDHEN and SYDVKM. This CDR3 is CASSLYRGLAGVGDTQYF. The CDR3 DNA reads as TGTGCCAGCAGTTTATACAGAGGACTAGCGGGGGTTGGAGATACGCAGTATTTT.

The J gene is TRBJ2-5, the V gene TRBV19, with 11 nucleotides matching TRBD1. Trimming took 2 bases from V and 5 from J; bases not matched to a gene: 13. CDR1 and CDR2 from the germline V gene are LNHDA and SQIVND (reference sequence). This CDR3 comprises 18 residues. This CDR3 reads CASSILPPGQGAWETQYF. In DNA, the CDR3 is TGTGCCAGTAGTATACTCCCCCCCGGACAGGGGGCATGGGAGACCCAGTACTTC.

This clone was seen a single time. The chain employs TRBV6-6 and TRBJ1-2; D remains ambiguous. This CDR3 region has 13 residues. Germline V gene sequence: CDR1 MNHNY, CDR2 SVGAGI (reference sequence). Trimming pared 2 bases from V and 4 bases from J, leaving 8 bases between. The CDR3 spells CASSYAEAYGYTF. In DNA form, the CDR3 reads TGTGCCAGCAGTTACGCAGAAGCCTATGGCTACACCTTC.

The chain links TRBV7-3 to TRBJ1-2, with TRBD1 matching over 7 bases. Germline V gene data show CDR1 as SGHTA and CDR2 as FQGTGA. The V gene end was trimmed by 4 bases and the J gene end by 5 bases; junction bases not matched to a gene: 7. CDR3 size: 14 residues. CDR3 protein: CASSSRGTAYGYTF. CDR3 DNA: TGTGCCAGCAGCTCCAGAGGGACAGCGTATGGCTACACCTTC. The full variable domain, rest sourced from reference TRBV7-3 and TRBJ1-2, is GAGVSQTPSNKVTEKGKYVELRCDPISGHTALYWYRQSLGQGPEFLIYFQGTGAADDSGLPNDRFFAVRPEGSVSTLKIQRTERGDSAVYLCASSSRGTAYGYTFGSGTRLTVV.

The V gene is TRBV6-5, the J gene TRBJ1-1; 8 nucleotides match TRBD1. CDR1 and CDR2 from the germline V gene are MNHEY and SVGAGI. The CDR3 loop spans 15 amino acids. V dropped 0 bases and J dropped 1; count of bases not matched to a gene: 1. CDR3 residues: CASSYSQGANTEAFF. The CDR3 DNA reads TGTGCCAGCAGTTACTCCCAGGGGGCGAACACTGAAGCTTTCTTT.

The chain has TRBV28 and TRBJ1-5; D ambiguous. Germline V gene sequence: CDR1 MDHEN, CDR2 SYDVKM. V was shortened by 1 base and J by 2 bases, with 12 bases between the two germline ends. The CDR3 consists of 16 residues. CDR3 sequence: CASSLFQYVRNQPQHF. Here the CDR3 DNA reads TGTGCCAGCAGTTTATTCCAATACGTTCGCAATCAGCCCCAGCATTTT. The full variable domain, with the rest looked up from reference TRBV28 and TRBJ1-5, is DVKVTQSSRYLVKRTGEKVFLECVQDMDHENMFWYRQDPGLGLRLIYFSYDVKMKEKGDIPEGYSVSREKKERFSLILESASTNQTSMYLCASSLFQYVRNQPQHFGDGTRLSIL.

The chain combines TRBV14 with TRBJ2-1, with a possible D match to TRBD1 (6 bases). The germline V and J ends were trimmed by 2 bases and 10 bases, with 12 bases remaining between them. The CDR3 extends over 13 amino acids. Germline values: CDR1 SGHDN, CDR2 FVKESK. CDR3: CASSQNYGTEQFF. CDR3 coding DNA: TGTGCCAGCAGCCAAAATTACGGGACAGAGCAGTTCTTC.

The V and J genes are TRBV9 and TRBJ2-3; maybe TRBD2 (7 bases). Trimming took off 0 bases at V and 1 base at J, with 12 bases between the two ends. CDR1 is SGDLS, CDR2 YYNGEE, per germline. CDR3 length equals 16 residues. The CDR3, as DNA: TGTGCCAGCAGCGTAGGGGGGGGCTGGGGCACAGATACGCAGTATTTT. Translated: CASSVGGGWGTDTQYF.

The chain combines TRBV9 with TRBJ2-3; D is unclear. The CDR3 runs 15 residues. Germline V gives CDR1 SGDLS, CDR2 YYNGEE. Trimming cost V 0 bases and J 4 bases, with 12 bases left between them. CDR3 in DNA: TGTGCCAGCAGCGTAGCTGCCGGGTCCGCAGATACGCAGTATTTT. It specifies CASSVAAGSADTQYF.

The chain has TRBV11-2 and TRBJ2-7, with a tentative D call TRBD2 (5 bases). Germline lookup yields CDR1 SGHAT and CDR2 FQNNGV. V was pared by 5 bases and J by 6 bases, with 11 bases between. The CDR3 extends over 12 amino acids. The CDR3 nucleotides read TGTGCCAGCAGCCATGGGAGTTCCGAGCAGTACTTC. Its protein product is CASSHGSSEQYF. The full variable domain, with the rest looked up from reference TRBV11-2 and TRBJ2-7, is EAGVAQSPRYKIIEKRQSVAFWCNPISGHATLYWYQQILGQGPKLLIQFQNNGVVDDSQLPKDRFSAERLKGVDSTLKIQPAKLEDSAVYLCASSHGSSEQYFGPGTRLTVT.

The J gene is TRBJ2-2, the V gene TRBV28, with D perhaps TRBD2 (6 bases). V was pared by 8 bases and J by 6 bases, with 10 bases between. Per germline, CDR1 MDHEN and CDR2 SYDVKM. The CDR3 is 12 residues long. The CDR3: CASRDFPGELFF. CDR3 bases: TGTGCCAGCCGGGACTTCCCCGGGGAGCTGTTTTTT.

The chain couples TRBV11-3 to TRBJ1-1; the D is unclear. Germline V CDR1 and CDR2: SGHNT, YENEEA. The length of the CDR3 is 13 residues. Trimming took off 5 bases at V and 5 bases at J, with 12 bases between the two ends. Here the CDR3 reads CASSRWRSTEAFF. CDR3 sequence (DNA): TGTGCCAGCAGCAGATGGAGGTCGACTGAAGCTTTCTTT.

The chain uses TRBV6-1 and TRBJ2-1, with TRBD2 as a possible D gene (5 bases). In germline, CDR1 is MNHNS, CDR2 SASEGT. The CDR3 runs 12 residues. V was clipped by 7 bases and J by 2 bases, with 6 bases between them. DNA of the CDR3: TGTGCCAGCAAGGGAGCCTACAATGAGCAGTTCTTC. It specifies CASKGAYNEQFF.

This chain links TRBV15 with TRBJ2-5; D is unclear. With the DNA end fitting TRBJ2-7 better, the J assignment may be wrong. Germline CDR1 and CDR2: LNHNV and YYDKDF (reference sequence). The CDR3 is 13 amino acids. In nucleotides, the CDR3 is TGTGCCACCAGCAGAGCCAAGGTCCGCGAGCAGTACTTC. Protein: CATSRAKVREQYF.

The rearrangement uses TRBV4-1 and TRBJ2-7, with D perhaps assigned TRBD1 or TRBD2 (5 bases each). Trimming shortened V by 0 bases and J by 10 bases, and 16 bases separated the two germline ends. The germline V gene has CDR1 MGHRA and CDR2 YSYEKL. The CDR3 consists of 14 residues. The CDR3 DNA follows: TGCGCCAGCAGCCAAGAGGGTATCGGGGACCAACAGTACTTC. Its translation: CASSQEGIGDQQYF.